The 24 T cell receptor beta chains below all came from one sample that was sequenced in a study of human T cells and chemical hapten exposure. TCRdb re-analysed the RACE reads in MiXCR, keeping a single row per CDR3 protein. This table holds 180,000 or so distinct CDR3 sequences, approximately 20% found once. This sample's time point: patch test 1, 2 weeks after DPC sensitization. Treatment: therapeutic diphenylcyclopropenone sensitization with weekly scalp DPC. The sample was whole blood, taken in connection with sensitization to the hapten diphenylcyclopropenone (DPC). These receptors all come from a woman between 45 and 65 years old with alopecia areata. Some clones in this sample may be carry-over from other donors' samples.

The chain uses TRBV7-9 and TRBJ2-3; D unresolved. This CDR3 has 15 residues. CDR1 SEHNR and CDR2 FQNEAQ come from the germline V gene (reference sequence). V was trimmed by 5 bases and J by 2 bases, leaving 14 bases between them. In DNA form, the CDR3 reads TGTGCCAGCAGCCCCCCGGAAGGGTACACAGATACGCAGTATTTT. Translating gives CASSPPEGYTDTQYF. The full variable domain, its missing parts supplied by reference TRBV7-9 and TRBJ2-3, is DTGVSQNPRHKITKRGQNVTFRCDPISEHNRLYWYRQTLGQGPEFLTYFQNEAQLEKSRLLSDRFSAERPKGSFSTLEIQRTEQGDSAMYLCASSPPEGYTDTQYFGPGTRLTVL.

V is TRBV7-2 and J is TRBJ2-3; D unclear. The CDR3 has 18 residues. Germline V CDR1 and CDR2: SGHTA, FQGNSA. Trimming removed 1 base from V and 4 bases from J, with 21 bases in between. The CDR3 protein is CASSLVGLSRPPPDTQYF. The CDR3 DNA reads TGTGCCAGCAGCTTAGTGGGCCTTTCCCGGCCCCCCCCAGATACGCAGTATTTT.

For the CDR3, the DNA is TGTGCCAGTAGTAGGGGACTAGCGGGAGACAACATTCAGTACTTC. Amino acid sequence: CASSRGLAGDNIQYF. V is TRBV19 and J is TRBJ2-4, with 14 bases lining up with TRBD2. Trimming cost V 4 bases and J 7 bases; bases outside gene matches: 3. This CDR3 spans 15 amino acids. The V gene's germline CDR1 is LNHDA and CDR2 SQIVND (reference sequence).

The chain joins TRBV2 to TRBJ1-5; 9 bases match TRBD1. Germline assignment: CDR1 SNHLY and CDR2 FYNNEI. This CDR3 has 15 amino acids. V shed 5 bases, J shed 1 base, and the junction held 3 bases outside the gene matches. Written as DNA, the CDR3 is TGTGCCAGCAGTTGGGGACAGGGAAGCAATCAGCCCCAGCATTTT. It yields the protein CASSWGQGSNQPQHF.

The rearrangement links TRBV3-1 to TRBJ2-1; tentatively, D is TRBD2 (5 bases). CDR1 and CDR2 (germline): LGHDT, YNNKEL (reference sequence). V was clipped by 5 bases and J by 7 bases, with 12 bases between them. The CDR3 sequence is 13 residues long. CDR3 sequence: CASSEGAINEQFF. The CDR3 DNA reads as TGTGCCAGCAGCGAGGGAGCAATAAATGAGCAGTTCTTC.

A single count supports this clonotype. The V and J genes are TRBV5-1 and TRBJ2-3; TRBD2 agrees at 7 bases. The CDR3 consists of 15 residues. Germline lookup yields CDR1 SGHRS and CDR2 YFSETQ. The trim removed 2 bases at V and 1 base at J, leaving 4 bases unmatched. CDR3: CASSFRLAGTDTQYF. In DNA form, the CDR3 reads TGCGCCAGCAGCTTTCGACTAGCCGGCACAGATACGCAGTATTTT.

V gene TRBV4-1 combines with J gene TRBJ2-2, with 13 bases aligning to TRBD2. The germline gives CDR1 MGHRA, CDR2 YSYEKL. V shed 1 base, J shed 4 bases, and the junction held 9 bases outside the gene matches. CDR3 length equals 19 residues. The CDR3 DNA reads as TGCGCCAGCAGCCAAGGGACCAGACTAGCGGGAGGCTTCACCGGGGAGCTGTTTTTT. Translation: CASSQGTRLAGGFTGELFF.

In this sample, this clonotype turned up a few times. The rearrangement uses TRBV29-1 and TRBJ2-7; maybe TRBD2 (6 bases). Germline-derived CDR1 and CDR2 are SQVTM and ANQGSEA. The CDR3 spans 13 residues. Between the trimmed V and J ends, which lost 6 bases and 6 bases, there was a span of 18 bases. This CDR3 reads CSVAAGRPGEQYF. The CDR3 DNA sequence: TGCAGCGTGGCCGCGGGGAGACCGGGCGAGCAGTACTTC.

This clonotype was seen a handful of times. V is TRBV5-6 and J is TRBJ1-2; D unclear. CDR3 size: 14 residues. Trimming pared 4 bases from V and 3 bases from J, leaving 13 bases between. CDR1 and CDR2 (germline): SGHDT, YYEEEE. Here the CDR3 DNA reads TGTGCCAGCAGCCCACTTACGGTAGACTATGGCTACACCTTC. This sequence encodes CASSPLTVDYGYTF.

The chain couples TRBV20-1 to TRBJ2-7; 8 nucleotides line up with TRBD2. After removal of 6 bases from V and 7 bases from J, the junction contained 14 bases not matched to a gene. Germline V gene lookup returns CDR1 DFQATT and CDR2 SNEGSKA (reference sequence). This CDR3 comprises 14 residues. The CDR3 spells CSAGGREASTEQYF. Written as DNA, the CDR3 is TGCAGTGCCGGCGGGCGGGAGGCCAGTACGGAGCAGTACTTC.

The chain links TRBV2 to TRBJ2-3, with D tentatively TRBD2 (5 bases). The CDR3 runs to 12 residues. Per the germline V gene, CDR1 is SNHLY and CDR2 is FYNNEI. The ends were cut back, 11 bases at V and 4 bases at J, with 13 bases in the middle. CDR3 in DNA: TGTGCCGACAAAGGAGCGGCAGATACGCAGTATTTT. Translated: CADKGAADTQYF. The complete variable domain, with remaining parts taken from reference TRBV2 and TRBJ2-3, reads EPEVTQTPSHQVTQMGQEVILRCVPISNHLYFYWYRQILGQKVEFLVSFYNNEISEKSEIFDDQFSVERPDGSNFTLKIRSTKLEDSAMYFCADKGAADTQYFGPGTRLTVL.

The chain employs TRBV7-8 and TRBJ2-5; tentatively, D is TRBD1 or TRBD2 (5 bases each). The CDR3 is 14 amino acids. With 5 bases removed from V and 3 bases from J, the gap between germline ends came to 13 bases. In germline, CDR1 is SGHVS, CDR2 FQNEAQ. CDR3 nucleotide sequence: TGTGCCAGCAGCGCTTCCGGGGCCAAAGAGACCCAGTACTTC. This sequence encodes CASSASGAKETQYF.

The chain joins TRBV20-1 to TRBJ2-3, with D possibly matching TRBD1 (5 bases). The CDR3 sequence is 15 residues long. Germline-derived CDR1 and CDR2 are DFQATT and SNEGSKA (reference sequence). Trimming took 0 bases from V and 3 from J, leaving 13 bases between them. The CDR3 coding sequence is TGCAGTGCTAGAGATGGGGCAGCCGCGACAGATACGCAGTATTTT. It is translated as CSARDGAAATDTQYF.

V and J are TRBV20-1 and TRBJ2-1, with 12 bases identical to TRBD2. There are 15 residues in the CDR3. Unmatched junction bases numbered 6, after V lost 5 bases and J lost 4 bases. CDR1 is DFQATT, CDR2 SNEGSKA, per germline (reference sequence). CDR3 residues: CSADAGLAGYNEQFF. The CDR3, as DNA: TGCAGTGCTGACGCGGGACTAGCGGGTTACAATGAGCAGTTCTTC.

Many counts were recorded for this clonotype. The chain has TRBV10-3 and TRBJ1-1; 8 bases map to TRBD1. Germline CDR1 reads ENHRY; CDR2 reads SYGVKD. The CDR3 loop spans 12 amino acids. J lost 6 bases, V lost 7 bases, and 4 bases had no gene match. CDR3 protein: CAITQTGAEAFF. CDR3 nucleotide sequence: TGTGCCATCACCCAGACAGGGGCTGAAGCTTTCTTT.

This chain uses TRBV2 with TRBJ1-2; D might be TRBD1 (5 bases). This CDR3 is built from 14 residues. V gave up 2 bases and J gave up 4 bases, with 11 bases separating them. From germline, CDR1 is SNHLY and CDR2 FYNNEI. The CDR3 nucleotides are TGTGCCAGCAGTGAAAGTCCAGGGATCTATGGCTACACCTTC. This gives the protein CASSESPGIYGYTF.

This clonotype has ten or more counts. The chain carries TRBV20-1 and TRBJ2-7, with TRBD1 identical over 9 bases. The CDR3 runs to 12 residues. The germline V gene encodes CDR1 DFQATT and CDR2 SNEGSKA (reference sequence). J was trimmed by 5 bases and V by 5 bases; bases with no gene match: 4. The CDR3 sequence is CSAHRGHHEQYF. CDR3 sequence (DNA): TGCAGTGCTCACAGGGGGCACCACGAGCAGTACTTC.

This clonotype was observed a handful of times. The gene calls are TRBV6-2 or TRBV6-3 and TRBJ1-2; 8 bases agree with TRBD1. This CDR3 spans 14 amino acids. From germline, CDR1 is MNHEY and CDR2 SVGEGT. V was clipped by 2 bases and J by 4 bases; unmatched bases: 3. The CDR3 is CASSYGDRTYGYTF. DNA for the CDR3: TGTGCCAGCAGTTACGGGGACAGGACCTATGGCTACACCTTC.

On this clonotype: One end of the junction is discordant with germline, which a read error may explain. V gene TRBV18 combines with J gene TRBJ2-3; weak D call: TRBD2 (5 bases). Germline values: CDR1 KGHSH, CDR2 LQKENI. CDR3 length equals 16 residues. DNA for the CDR3: TGTGCCAACTCACCACGATCTAATAGCGCAGCAGATACGCAGTATTTT. It is translated as CANSPRSNSAADTQYF.

The chain combines TRBV29-1 with TRBJ2-4; TRBD1 matches 8 bases. CDR3 size: 13 residues. J was trimmed by 8 bases and V by 4 bases; bases with no gene match: 7. Germline lookup yields CDR1 SQVTM and CDR2 ANQGSEA. The CDR3 reads CSVVRTGGDIQYF. CDR3 nucleotides: TGCAGCGTTGTTAGAACAGGGGGTGACATTCAGTACTTC.

The chain joins TRBV11-2 to TRBJ2-1; unclear D gene. Germline-derived CDR1 and CDR2 are SGHAT and FQNNGV. V was trimmed by 2 bases and J by 10 bases, leaving 6 bases between them. The CDR3 loop spans 11 amino acids. The CDR3 coding sequence is TGTGCCAGCAGCTTACTCCGAGAGCAGTTCTTC. It encodes CASSLLREQFF.

V is TRBV6-1 and J is TRBJ2-1; D possibly corresponds to TRBD2 (6 bases). The CDR3 covers 15 residues. Deletions cut 0 bases from V and 0 bases from J, with 6 bases between. Germline loops: CDR1 MNHNS, CDR2 SASEGT. CDR3 protein: CASSEATSSYNEQFF. The CDR3 DNA reads TGTGCCAGCAGTGAAGCGACTAGCTCCTACAATGAGCAGTTCTTC.

The gene calls are TRBV6-1 and TRBJ1-1; D gene ambiguous. The germline V and J ends were trimmed by 0 bases and 0 bases, with 5 bases remaining between them. Germline assignment: CDR1 MNHNS and CDR2 SASEGT. The CDR3 runs 14 residues. DNA of the CDR3: TGTGCCAGCAGTGAAGCGTGGATGAACACTGAAGCTTTCTTT. Residues: CASSEAWMNTEAFF.

This chain connects TRBV9 to TRBJ2-7, with 10 bases lining up with TRBD1. This CDR3 has 15 residues. Germline V gene data show CDR1 as SGDLS and CDR2 as YYNGEE. V lost 2 bases, J lost 2 bases, and 4 bases stayed unmatched. CDR3 loop: CASSVGDRGTYEQYF. CDR3 nucleotides: TGTGCCAGCAGCGTGGGGGACAGGGGCACCTACGAGCAGTACTTC.